Sequencing of this T cell receptor beta chain was carried out in a study of T cells in localized non-small cell lung cancer. Whole-study findings and limits: There was higher T cell clonality in uninvolved adjacent lung than in tumor, and it was highest there. Heterogeneity remains possible because sequencing was limited to only one tumor region.

In the case of this clone: The target antigen is unknown.

Profiling relied on immunoSEQ multiplex PCR, and the TCRdb table lists in-frame clones only, not all of them. The sample records roughly 11,000 clones, 85% to 90% being singletons. This sequence originates from a male donor aged 60 or over with stage I lung adenocarcinoma. Source: peripheral blood, taken before any cancer treatment.

CDR3 residues: CASRGRGVVGTGELFF. CDR3 DNA: TGTGCCAGCCGGGGCAGGGGGGTTGTTGGCACCGGGGAGCTGTTTTTT. This chain uses TRBV28 with TRBJ2-2; maybe TRBD1 (7 bases). CDR1 is MDHEN and CDR2 is SYDVKM in the germline V gene. The V gene lost 8 bases and the J gene lost 4 bases, with 20 bases spanning the gap. The CDR3 length is 16 residues.